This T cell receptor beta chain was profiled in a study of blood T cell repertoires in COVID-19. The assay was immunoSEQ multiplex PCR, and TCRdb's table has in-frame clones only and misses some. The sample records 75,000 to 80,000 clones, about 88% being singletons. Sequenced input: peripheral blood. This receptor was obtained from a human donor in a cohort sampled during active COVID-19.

CDR3 protein: CASSSPGTGLYGYTF. In DNA, the CDR3 is TGTGCCAGCAGTTCTCCCGGGACAGGGCTATATGGCTACACCTTC. This chain joins TRBV27 and TRBJ1-2; 9 bases are shared with TRBD1. CDR3 length: 15 amino acids. The V gene's germline CDR1 is MNHEY and CDR2 SMNVEV (reference sequence). Losses at the gene ends were 4 bases for V and 5 bases for J; bases not matched to a gene: 8.